These 31 T cell receptor beta chains were all obtained from the same sample, sequenced in a study of T cell changes during pregnancy in multiple sclerosis. TCRdb keeps only in-frame clones here, not all; method: immunoSEQ multiplex PCR. The sample carries tens of thousands of clones, 75% to 95% recorded once. The input for sequencing was peripheral blood, taken in the third trimester of pregnancy. These receptors originate from a female donor in good health, enrolled as a control in a pregnancy study.

This chain uses TRBV6-5 with TRBJ2-2; 7 nucleotides align to TRBD1. CDR1 and CDR2 (germline): MNHEY, SVGAGI. Losses at the gene ends were 1 base for V and 7 bases for J; bases not matched to a gene: 9. The CDR3 totals 16 residues. CDR3 sequence: CASSYFGQGVSGELFF. CDR3 coding DNA: TGTGCCAGCAGTTACTTCGGGCAGGGGGTCAGCGGGGAGCTGTTTTTT.

This clone showed up just a few times. V gene TRBV9 combines with J gene TRBJ1-1; unclear D gene. There are 14 residues in the CDR3. Trimming left V 4 bases short and J 2 bases short, with 12 bases between. In germline, CDR1 is SGDLS, CDR2 YYNGEE. The CDR3 region is CASSRIDTNTEAFF. The CDR3 bases are TGTGCCAGCAGCCGCATTGACACTAACACTGAAGCTTTCTTT.

This clone was counted between two and nine times. The chain uses TRBV6-5 and TRBJ2-7; 9 bases line up with TRBD1. The V gene's germline CDR1 is MNHEY and CDR2 SVGAGI. J gave up 5 bases and V 5 bases, and 4 bases lay outside the gene matches. This CDR3 region has 13 residues. In DNA form, the CDR3 reads TGTGCCAGCAGTGGACAGGGGAAGGACGAGCAGTACTTC. Translation gives CASSGQGKDEQYF.

The V call is TRBV19, the J call TRBJ1-2; 8 nucleotides match TRBD1. V trimming: 6 bases; J trimming: 3 bases; junction bases outside the gene matches: 6. Germline V lookup: CDR1 LNHDA, CDR2 SQIVND (reference sequence). There are 14 residues in the CDR3. CDR3: CASRGQVRDYGYTF. The CDR3 region has the DNA TGTGCCAGTAGGGGACAGGTTCGAGACTATGGCTACACCTTC.

This chain joins TRBV6-5 and TRBJ1-2, with D maybe TRBD1 (6 bases). Per germline, CDR1 MNHEY and CDR2 SVGAGI. Trimming stripped 6 bases from V and 4 bases from J, with 12 bases between. The CDR3 totals 13 residues. The CDR3 sequence is CASSPTGIYGYTF. The CDR3 coding sequence is TGTGCCAGCAGCCCCACAGGGATCTATGGCTACACCTTC.

The chain is built from TRBV4-3 and TRBJ1-2; 10 bases match TRBD1. The V and J ends lost 4 bases and 6 bases, in that order; junction bases with no gene match: 5. From germline, CDR1 is LGHNA and CDR2 YSLEER. This CDR3 spans 14 amino acids. The CDR3 loop is CASSPTGTGDGYTF. In nucleotides, the CDR3 is TGCGCCAGCAGCCCGACCGGGACAGGGGATGGCTACACCTTC.

This clone showed up just once. The CDR3 nucleotides read TGTGCCAGCAGCTTAGCCTATACAGGGATCACTGAAGCTTTCTTT. It specifies CASSLAYTGITEAFF. The gene calls are TRBV7-2 and TRBJ1-1; D may be TRBD1 (6 bases). V was shortened by 0 bases and J by 4 bases, with 12 bases between the two germline ends. In germline, CDR1 is SGHTA, CDR2 FQGNSA. This CDR3 has 15 residues.

This clone was counted a single time. The chain employs TRBV27 and TRBJ1-1, with D possibly matching TRBD1 (5 bases). Germline V CDR1 and CDR2: MNHEY, SMNVEV (reference sequence). The V gene lost 1 base and the J gene lost 5 bases, with 14 bases spanning the gap. The CDR3 has 15 residues. The chain's CDR3 is CASSLWGPGSTEAFF. The DNA of the CDR3 is TGTGCCAGCAGTTTATGGGGCCCAGGGTCGACTGAAGCTTTCTTT.

The V call is TRBV2, the J call TRBJ2-3, with 13 bases identical to TRBD2. V lost 6 bases, J lost 4 bases, and 16 bases stayed unmatched. Germline V gene sequence: CDR1 SNHLY, CDR2 FYNNEI. The CDR3 consists of 19 residues. The CDR3 coding sequence is TGTGCCAGCAGACGACAAGGACTAGCGGGAGATGGGGGTCCAGATACGCAGTATTTT. Translating it yields CASRRQGLAGDGGPDTQYF.

The chain joins TRBV19 to TRBJ2-7, with 10 bases matching TRBD2. This CDR3 is 15 amino acids long. Germline V gene data show CDR1 as LNHDA and CDR2 as SQIVND (reference sequence). V shed 4 bases, J shed 0 bases, and the junction held 3 bases outside the gene matches. CDR3 bases: TGTGCCAGTAGTAGGACTAGCGGAAGCTCCTACGAGCAGTACTTC. It yields the protein CASSRTSGSSYEQYF.

The chain couples TRBV18 to TRBJ1-1; D possibly corresponds to TRBD1 (5 bases). Trimming took off 0 bases at V and 4 bases at J, with 6 bases between the two ends. Germline V CDR1 and CDR2: KGHSH, LQKENI. The CDR3 extends over 13 amino acids. CDR3 protein: CASSPPGVTEAFF. CDR3 sequence (DNA): TGTGCCAGCTCACCACCAGGGGTCACTGAAGCTTTCTTT. Drawing the rest from reference TRBV18 and TRBJ1-1, the complete variable domain is NAGVMQNPRHLVRRRGQEARLRCSPMKGHSHVYWYRQLPEEGLKFMVYLQKENIIDESGMPKERFSAEFPKEGPSILRIQQVVRGDSAAYFCASSPPGVTEAFFGQGTRLTVV.

This clone was seen more than once but under ten times. This sequence joins TRBV7-2 and TRBJ1-5; the match to TRBD1 covers 7 bases. With V trimmed by 5 bases and J by 0 bases, 4 bases remained unmatched. The germline V gene encodes CDR1 SGHTA and CDR2 FQGNSA. The CDR3 sequence is 15 residues long. This CDR3 reads CASSPGTVSNQPQHF. The CDR3 DNA reads TGTGCCAGCAGCCCAGGGACAGTTAGCAATCAGCCCCAGCATTTT. Combining the CDR3 with reference TRBV7-2 and TRBJ1-5 gives the whole variable domain GAGVSQSPSNKVTEKGKDVELRCDPISGHTALYWYRQSLGQGLEFLIYFQGNSAPDKSGLPSDRFSAERTGGSVSTLTIQRTQQEDSAVYLCASSPGTVSNQPQHFGDGTRLSIL.

The rearrangement uses TRBV19 and TRBJ1-5; D ambiguous. V was clipped by 3 bases and J by 4 bases, with 4 bases between them. Germline V CDR1 and CDR2: LNHDA, SQIVND (reference sequence). The CDR3 has 12 residues. The DNA of the CDR3 is TGTGCCAGTAGTATCTTGAATCAGCCCCAGCATTTT. This encodes CASSILNQPQHF.

The chain has TRBV5-1 and TRBJ1-2, with 10 bases aligning to TRBD1. The CDR3 consists of 14 residues. V lost 3 bases to trimming and J lost 8 bases; unmatched junction nucleotides: 7. Germline V gene lookup returns CDR1 SGHRS and CDR2 YFSETQ. CDR3 sequence reads: CASSSSGTGVGYTF. The CDR3 nucleotides read TGCGCCAGCAGCTCCTCCGGGACAGGGGTCGGCTACACCTTC.

Regarding this clone: The identical CDR3 is also encoded by other nucleotide sequences in the sample. This sequence joins TRBV7-9 and TRBJ1-1, with 9 nucleotides matching TRBD1. The CDR3 sequence is 14 residues long. Germline CDR1 is SEHNR and CDR2 is FQNEAQ (reference sequence). Trimming at V came to 3 bases and at J to 1 base, leaving 0 bases not matched to a gene. The CDR3 sequence is CASSLGQGNTEAFF. The CDR3 DNA reads TGTGCCAGCAGCTTGGGACAGGGGAACACTGAAGCTTTCTTT.

The chain is built from TRBV7-2 and TRBJ1-3; D not resolved. The CDR3 is made up of 15 amino acids. V lost 3 bases to trimming and J lost 0 bases, with 9 bases between them. Germline lookup yields CDR1 SGHTA and CDR2 FQGNSA. CDR3 nucleotide sequence: TGTGCCAGCAGCTTCCTCTTAAACTCTGGAAACACCATATATTTT. Encoded protein: CASSFLLNSGNTIYF.

The chain has TRBV19 and TRBJ2-7, with D possibly matching TRBD2 (6 bases). The CDR3 spans 16 residues. With 2 bases removed from V and 4 bases from J, the gap between germline ends came to 18 bases. Germline CDR1 LNHDA, CDR2 SQIVND (reference sequence). Written as DNA, the CDR3 is TGTGCCAGTAGTATAAGTCGGCGGGGTAAAAGATACGAGCAGTACTTC. Protein sequence: CASSISRRGKRYEQYF.

The V call is TRBV7-9, the J call TRBJ2-5; 7 bases align to TRBD1. In germline, CDR1 is SEHNR, CDR2 FQNEAQ (reference sequence). This CDR3 is built from 17 residues. Unmatched junction bases numbered 13, after V lost 5 bases and J lost 1 base. The CDR3 sequence is CASSLIRDSVAQETQYF. The CDR3 DNA is TGTGCCAGCAGCCTGATACGGGACAGCGTTGCCCAAGAGACCCAGTACTTC.

This clone has just one count. This chain links TRBV5-5 with TRBJ1-2, with D possibly matching TRBD1 (6 bases). Germline CDR1 reads SGHKS; CDR2 reads YYEKEE (reference sequence). This CDR3 contains 15 residues. V was cut by 4 bases and J by 5 bases, with 18 bases left in between. In nucleotides, the CDR3 is TGTGCCAGCAGCAGGACCCCAGGGGAAGCGTATGGCTACACCTTC. Protein product: CASSRTPGEAYGYTF.

The chain recombines TRBV28 with TRBJ1-2; possibly TRBD1 for D (6 bases). Deletions cut 7 bases from V and 1 base from J, with 22 bases between. This CDR3 contains 17 residues. CDR1 MDHEN and CDR2 SYDVKM come from the germline V gene. The CDR3 DNA reads TGTGCCAGCACCTTCTCCCGGGACATCTTCTTTAACTATGGCTACACCTTC. Its translation: CASTFSRDIFFNYGYTF.

This rearrangement joins TRBV18 to TRBJ2-1; 10 nucleotides line up with TRBD1. Germline V gene lookup returns CDR1 KGHSH and CDR2 LQKENI. This CDR3 is built from 16 residues. The junction had 4 bases not matched to a gene; V was cut back by 0 bases and J by 5 bases. CDR3 in amino acids: CASSPPGQGSNNEQFF. The CDR3 bases are TGTGCCAGCTCACCACCGGGACAGGGGTCCAACAATGAGCAGTTCTTC.

The chain is built from TRBV5-4 and TRBJ1-2, with D tentatively TRBD1 (5 bases). V was trimmed by 4 bases and J by 8 bases, leaving 12 bases between them. Germline V lookup: CDR1 SGHNT, CDR2 YYREEE (reference sequence). The CDR3 totals 12 residues. This CDR3 reads CASSTSGHGYTF. The CDR3 bases are TGTGCCAGCAGCACATCAGGGCACGGCTACACCTTC.

The gene calls are TRBV5-1 and TRBJ2-3, with TRBD1 matching over 9 bases. The germline V gene has CDR1 SGHRS and CDR2 YFSETQ. After removal of 4 bases from V and 0 bases from J, the junction contained 6 bases not matched to a gene. CDR3 length: 16 residues. CDR3 protein: CASSLRTGVSTDTQYF. The DNA for the CDR3 is TGCGCCAGCAGCCTACGGACAGGGGTGAGCACAGATACGCAGTATTTT.

The rearrangement joins TRBV6-6 to TRBJ1-3; a possible D gene is TRBD1 (5 bases). The V end was cut by 0 bases, the J end by 4 bases, with 10 bases between. CDR3 length equals 15 residues. Germline V CDR1 and CDR2: MNHNY, SVGAGI (reference sequence). The CDR3 region has the DNA TGTGCCAGCAGTTACTCAGGGGCGCGAGGAAACACCATATATTTT. It translates to CASSYSGARGNTIYF.

J is TRBJ1-2 and V is TRBV30; tentative D call: TRBD1 (6 bases). Trimming took 3 bases from V and 2 from J, leaving 16 bases between them. CDR1 is GTSNPN and CDR2 is SVGIG in the germline V gene (reference sequence). The CDR3 sequence is 15 residues long. CDR3 nucleotide sequence: TGTGCCTGGAGGCAGGGGATTCAGGGGAACTATGGCTACACCTTC. Residues: CAWRQGIQGNYGYTF.

V gene TRBV9 combines with J gene TRBJ1-6, with a weak D call TRBD1 (6 bases). The CDR3 loop spans 15 amino acids. Trimming took off 3 bases at V and 8 bases at J, with 15 bases between the two ends. CDR1 and CDR2 (germline): SGDLS, YYNGEE. The CDR3 nucleotides are TGTGCCAGCAGCGCAATAGGACAGTCGGATTCACCCCTCCACTTT. This sequence encodes CASSAIGQSDSPLHF. The full variable domain, with the rest looked up from reference TRBV9 and TRBJ1-6, is DSGVTQTPKHLITATGQRVTLRCSPRSGDLSVYWYQQSLDQGLQFLIQYYNGEERAKGNILERFSAQQFPDLHSELNLSSLELGDSALYFCASSAIGQSDSPLHFGNGTRLTVT.

The rearrangement joins TRBV19 to TRBJ2-5; TRBD2 aligns across 9 bases. The CDR3 consists of 16 residues. The trim removed 0 bases at V and 9 bases at J, leaving 11 bases unmatched. Germline V gives CDR1 LNHDA, CDR2 SQIVND (reference sequence). The CDR3 loop is CASSIEGLAGRNAQYF. CDR3 bases: TGTGCCAGTAGTATAGAAGGGCTAGCGGGGCGGAACGCCCAGTACTTC.

The rearrangement joins TRBV4-1 to TRBJ2-3, with D perhaps matching TRBD1 (5 bases). Germline-derived CDR1 and CDR2 are MGHRA and YSYEKL. The V end was cut by 4 bases, the J end by 4 bases, with 12 bases between. The CDR3 loop spans 14 amino acids. Here the CDR3 DNA reads TGCGCCAGCAGCCCCCGCAGGGAAGCAGATACGCAGTATTTT. Translating it yields CASSPRREADTQYF.

V usage is TRBV21-1 and J usage is TRBJ1-1. TRBV21-1 is described as a pseudogene. This CDR3 spans 13 amino acids. The DNA of the CDR3 is TGTGCCAGCTGCCCACGGGGGGATACTGAAGCTTTCTTT. It translates to CASCPRGDTEAFF.

The chain uses TRBV19 and TRBJ1-1, with D uncertain. In germline, CDR1 is LNHDA, CDR2 SQIVND (reference sequence). V lost 2 bases and J lost 8, with 6 bases in between. The CDR3 has 11 amino acids. This chain's CDR3 is CASSIPLEAFF. Written as DNA, the CDR3 is TGTGCCAGTAGTATACCGCTAGAAGCTTTCTTT.

The rearrangement links TRBV29-1 to TRBJ2-2, with a tentative D call TRBD2 (6 bases). CDR1 is SQVTM and CDR2 is ANQGSEA in the germline V gene. With 0 bases removed from V and 5 bases from J, the gap between germline ends came to 16 bases. The CDR3 has 16 amino acids. In DNA form, the CDR3 reads TGCAGCGTTGAAGATAAGTCCAGGGAGGTAACCGGGGAGCTGTTTTTT. Residues: CSVEDKSREVTGELFF.